The TCR beta chain under discussion was sequenced for a study of post-analysis software for immune sequencing data. At the level of the study: The courses of disease that were included comprised relapsing-remitting, secondary progressive and progressive-relapsing multiple sclerosis. The study's findings and limits: Relative to controls, patients with multiple sclerosis showed significantly lower normalized Chao1 diversity. Among a few TRBV segments more frequent in patients than controls were TRBV5-6, TRBV5-1 and TRBV20-1.

The CDR3 is made up of 13 amino acids. Per germline, CDR1 MNHEY and CDR2 SVGAGI. The V and J ends lost 0 bases and 11 bases respectively, with 13 bases between them. Included in the TCR beta cDNA libraries were unique molecular identifiers. TCRdb called the PCR reads again in MiXCR, with one record for every CDR3 protein. The sample consists of 380,000 or so distinct CDR3 sequences, about a third of them appearing once. A remark on this clonotype: The target antigen is unknown.

The chain couples TRBV6-5 to TRBJ1-2; no clear D gene. Sequencing used blood. This TCR was sampled from a girl under 18 with multiple sclerosis. The CDR3, as DNA: TGTGCCAGCAGTTACTCGATGCGGGCTTCATACACCTTC. Its translation is CASSYSMRASYTF.